Listed below are T cell receptor beta chains from one sample, sequenced in a study of naive and memory T cell subsets. TCRdb reanalysed the UMI-ligation and nested PCR reads using MiXCR and keeps one entry per CDR3 protein. The top ten clones hold around 0.92% of a sample with 95,000 to 150,000 distinct CDR3 sequences, approximately 37% of them seen once. Sequencing input: central memory CD4+ T cells from blood. Receptors were obtained from a human donor in good health. Each CDR3 is given with its conserved first and last residue. D genes are given only for firm matches. Part of the rows lack a size; the others show once, few, many or a class for expanded clones.

v_call	j_call	d_call	clone_size	cdr3_aa	cdr3_nt
TRBV19	TRBJ2-1	-	-	CASSIPPRKGQFF	TGTGCCAGTAGTATACCTCCTAGGAAGGGGCAGTTCTTC
TRBV27	TRBJ2-1	-	-	CASSWDHSGNEQFF	TGTGCCAGCAGTTGGGACCACAGTGGCAATGAGCAGTTCTTC
TRBV24-1	TRBJ2-1	-	-	CATSDRRNEQFF	TGTGCCACCAGTGATCGGCGGAATGAGCAGTTCTTC
TRBV19	TRBJ2-1	TRBD1	few	CASSRDRSAEQFF	TGTGCCAGTAGCCGGGACAGGTCCGCTGAGCAGTTCTTC
TRBV29-1	TRBJ1-2	-	-	CSVSVQENYGYTF	TGCAGCGTTTCGGTTCAGGAGAACTATGGCTACACCTTC
TRBV7-7	TRBJ2-5	TRBD2	few	CASSLDSGLAQYF	TGTGCTAGCAGCTTAGATAGCGGGCTTGCCCAGTACTTC
TRBV14	TRBJ2-3	-	few	CASSQSPGSDTQYF	TGTGCCAGCAGCCAAAGCCCAGGTTCAGATACGCAGTATTTT
TRBV2	TRBJ2-1	TRBD2	-	CASSASPDLAGNEQFF	TGTGCCAGCAGTGCCTCCCCCGACCTAGCGGGAAATGAGCAGTTCTTC
TRBV12-5	TRBJ2-1	TRBD2	-	CASGLVTLPGLAGVGYNEQFF	TGTGCTAGTGGTTTGGTAACACTACCGGGACTAGCGGGAGTCGGCTACAATGAGCAGTTCTTC
TRBV25-1	TRBJ2-7	TRBD1	-	CASSRQGSAYEQYF	TGTGCCAGCAGTAGACAGGGTTCCGCCTACGAGCAGTACTTC
TRBV30	TRBJ2-5	-	-	CAWSGGGGETQYF	TGTGCCTGGTCCGGTGGAGGGGGGGAGACCCAGTACTTC
TRBV6-5	TRBJ1-4	TRBD1	few	CASSSKTGTGGEKLFF	TGTGCCAGCAGTTCAAAAACCGGGACAGGGGGTGAAAAACTGTTTTTT
TRBV20-1	TRBJ1-5	-	few	CSARDVTAAVSNQPQHF	TGCAGTGCTAGAGATGTCACCGCGGCGGTTAGCAATCAGCCCCAGCATTTT
TRBV9	TRBJ2-1	TRBD2	-	CASSSGGRINEQFF	TGTGCCAGCTCATCCGGCGGGAGGATCAATGAGCAGTTCTTC
TRBV3-1	TRBJ1-4	-	few	CASRKDQPQGPNRNKLFF	TGTGCCAGCAGAAAAGACCAGCCGCAGGGGCCCAATCGAAACAAACTGTTTTTT
TRBV20-1	TRBJ2-5	-	-	CSAIVSETQYF	TGCAGTGCTATCGTTTCAGAGACCCAGTACTTC
TRBV24-1	TRBJ1-1	-	many	CATSDSFRNTEAFF	TGTGCCACCAGTGATTCGTTTCGTAACACTGAAGCTTTCTTT
TRBV6-5	TRBJ2-1	TRBD1	many	CASRPPLGTGRDEQFF	TGTGCCAGCAGACCCCCTTTGGGGACAGGGAGGGATGAGCAGTTCTTC
TRBV27	TRBJ1-4	-	-	CASGRQTTNEKLFF	TGTGCCAGCGGCCGACAGACAACTAATGAAAAACTGTTTTTT
TRBV28	TRBJ1-2	-	-	CASSFPNIYGYTF	TGTGCCAGCAGTTTCCCCAACATCTATGGCTACACCTTC
TRBV20-1	TRBJ2-7	-	-	CSASPYSYEQYF	TGCAGTGCTAGTCCATATTCCTACGAGCAGTACTTC
TRBV6-5	TRBJ1-5	TRBD1	-	CASRGQGDQPQHF	TGTGCCAGCAGGGGACAGGGCGATCAGCCCCAGCATTTT
TRBV6-5	TRBJ2-1	TRBD2	few	CASTRTSGNYNEQFF	TGTGCCAGCACGAGGACTAGCGGAAACTACAATGAGCAGTTCTTC
TRBV4-1	TRBJ1-2	-	-	CASSQDKEVNYGYTF	TGCGCCAGCAGCCAAGATAAGGAGGTGAACTATGGCTACACCTTC
TRBV28	TRBJ1-1	TRBD1	-	CASSINRDRKAEAFF	TGTGCCAGCAGTATAAACCGGGACAGAAAGGCTGAAGCTTTCTTT
TRBV5-1	TRBJ2-1	TRBD2	-	CASSLEAWTSNEQFF	TGCGCCAGCAGCTTGGAGGCTTGGACTAGCAATGAGCAGTTCTTC
TRBV5-1	TRBJ2-7	TRBD1	-	CASRPGQGSYEQYF	TGCGCCAGCAGACCGGGACAGGGGTCCTACGAGCAGTACTTC
TRBV28	TRBJ2-7	TRBD1	once	CASRTPGTGAYEQYF	TGTGCCAGCAGGACCCCCGGGACAGGGGCCTACGAGCAGTACTTC
TRBV28	TRBJ1-1	-	-	CASTPGMGRGAFF	TGTGCCAGCACCCCGGGGATGGGTCGGGGAGCTTTCTTT
TRBV28	TRBJ1-2	-	-	CASSSVRGATNGYTF	TGTGCCAGCAGTTCCGTTCGTGGGGCGACTAATGGCTACACCTTC
TRBV6-5	TRBJ2-1	-	few	CASSTDKFYNEQFF	TGTGCCAGCAGTACCGACAAGTTCTACAATGAGCAGTTCTTC
TRBV3-1	TRBJ1-5	-	-	CASSQSQGIGMGNQPQHF	TGTGCCAGCAGCCAATCACAGGGAATCGGTATGGGCAATCAGCCCCAGCATTTT
TRBV11-2	TRBJ2-1	TRBD2	few	CASSSGTSGRPKSSYNEQFF	TGTGCCAGCAGCTCTGGGACTAGCGGGAGACCCAAGAGCTCCTACAATGAGCAGTTCTTC
TRBV12-5	TRBJ1-1	-	few	CASGSGGGTPGGTEAFF	TGTGCTAGTGGTTCCGGGGGCGGGACGCCGGGGGGAACTGAAGCTTTCTTT
TRBV28	TRBJ2-7	-	-	CASSLGYGGNRAIYEQYF	TGTGCCAGCAGTTTAGGATACGGAGGGAACAGGGCAATCTACGAGCAGTACTTC
TRBV5-1	TRBJ2-1	-	few	CASSLTAGGGNEQFF	TGCGCCAGCAGCTTGACGGCAGGTGGGGGCAATGAGCAGTTCTTC
TRBV5-5	TRBJ2-7	-	many	CASSYASYEQYF	TGTGCCAGCAGCTATGCTTCCTACGAGCAGTACTTC
TRBV5-6	TRBJ2-5	-	-	CASSLSGVWKTQYF	TGTGCCAGCAGCTTGTCCGGGGTTTGGAAGACCCAGTACTTC
TRBV20-1	TRBJ2-3	-	few	CSASPKTDTQYF	TGCAGTGCTAGCCCCAAAACAGATACGCAGTATTTT
TRBV9	TRBJ2-3	TRBD2	few	CASSSRLAGIPQSTDTQYF	TGTGCCAGCAGCTCAAGACTAGCGGGCATTCCCCAATCCACAGATACGCAGTATTTT
TRBV2	TRBJ2-3	TRBD1	many	CASSERRGGWTDTQYF	TGTGCCAGCAGTGAAAGGCGAGGGGGCTGGACAGATACGCAGTATTTT
TRBV6-5	TRBJ1-5	-	few	CASSWALNQPQHF	TGTGCCAGCAGTTGGGCCCTCAATCAGCCCCAGCATTTT
TRBV28	TRBJ1-6	-	-	CAIEAYNSPLHF	TGTGCCATCGAAGCCTATAATTCACCCCTCCACTTT
TRBV5-1	TRBJ2-5	-	few	CASKGRIEGETQYF	TGCGCCAGCAAAGGAAGGATTGAAGGAGAGACCCAGTACTTC
TRBV7-8	TRBJ1-1	-	-	CASSYSSAGAPEAFF	TGTGCCAGCAGCTATTCTTCGGCAGGGGCACCCGAAGCTTTCTTT
TRBV29-1	TRBJ2-5	-	few	CSVGQARETQYF	TGCAGCGTTGGACAGGCACGGGAGACCCAGTACTTC
TRBV11-2	TRBJ1-2	-	many	CASSSLRDRTRDNYGYTF	TGTGCCAGCAGTTCCCTCCGAGACAGGACCCGCGATAACTATGGCTACACCTTC
TRBV6-2/TRBV6-3	TRBJ1-2	-	-	CASSSPQPSGGYTF	TGTGCCAGCAGTTCCCCTCAACCCAGCGGAGGCTACACCTTC
TRBV28	TRBJ2-3	-	-	CASSLWASFTDTQYF	TGTGCCAGCAGTTTATGGGCTAGCTTCACAGATACGCAGTATTTT
TRBV7-2	TRBJ2-3	TRBD2	-	CASSLSISSGKLPDTQYF	TGTGCCAGCAGCTTATCTATATCTAGCGGGAAGTTGCCAGATACGCAGTATTTT
TRBV11-3	TRBJ2-5	-	many	CASSTNQETQYF	TGTGCCAGCAGCACAAATCAAGAGACCCAGTACTTC
TRBV29-1	TRBJ2-2	-	-	CSVEESGSPAGELFF	TGCAGCGTTGAAGAGAGCGGTTCCCCTGCCGGGGAGCTGTTTTTT
TRBV6-1	TRBJ2-2	-	-	CASRSGVNRNTGELFF	TGTGCCAGCAGAAGTGGGGTCAACCGAAACACCGGGGAGCTGTTTTTT
TRBV2	TRBJ1-1	-	-	CASRSSFMTEAFF	TGTGCCAGCAGGTCAAGCTTTATGACTGAAGCTTTCTTT